The rows below give T cell receptor beta chains drawn from one sample of a study of blood T cell repertoires in COVID-19. Method: immunoSEQ multiplex PCR; TCRdb's copy keeps in-frame clones and lacks some. The table lists around 69,000 clones, approximately 81% of them singletons, with around 8% in the top ten. The specimen sequenced was peripheral blood. These TCRs come from a man aged 50 or older with active COVID-19. Both conserved end residues are part of each CDR3. A D gene is named only where the DNA matches it firmly. Size values are once, few and many counts, or a class for expanded clones, and some rows have none.

length	J	V	size	D	CDR3	DNA
13	TRBJ1-1	TRBV9	-	TRBD1	CASSVRDSKEAFF	TGTGCCAGCAGCGTCCGGGACAGCAAAGAAGCTTTCTTT
14	TRBJ2-7	TRBV7-2	-	-	CASSLMNRAYEQYF	TGTGCCAGCAGCTTAATGAACAGGGCCTACGAGCAGTACTTC
14	TRBJ1-2	TRBV5-4	-	-	CASSLDKTNYGYTF	TGTGCCAGCAGCTTGGACAAAACTAACTATGGCTACACCTTC
17	TRBJ2-6	TRBV18	-	-	CASSPIFQAAGANVLTF	TGTGCCAGCTCACCAATCTTCCAGGCAGCAGGGGCCAACGTCCTGACTTTC
13	TRBJ2-5	TRBV12-3/TRBV12-4	-	-	CASSKTGARTQYF	TGTGCCAGCAGCAAAACAGGTGCGAGGACCCAGTACTTC
13	TRBJ2-1	TRBV7-2	once	TRBD2	CASSPSGPATQFF	TGTGCCAGCAGCCCTAGCGGACCTGCGACACAGTTCTTC
13	TRBJ1-1	TRBV6-5	-	-	CASTGGMNTEAFF	TGTGCCAGCACGGGTGGTATGAACACTGAAGCTTTCTTT
17	TRBJ2-6	TRBV7-6	-	-	CASSLSGGASGANVLTF	TGTGCCAGCAGCTTAAGTGGAGGGGCATCTGGGGCCAACGTCCTGACTTTC
13	TRBJ1-5	TRBV6-5	once	-	CASSQLGGQPQHF	TGTGCCAGCAGTCAATTAGGGGGTCAGCCCCAGCATTTT
15	TRBJ2-3	TRBV7-9	-	TRBD1	CASSRGQGATDTQYF	TGTGCCAGCAGCCGGGGACAGGGGGCTACAGATACGCAGTATTTT
14	TRBJ2-7	TRBV14	-	-	CASSQEVGGYEQYF	TGTGCCAGCAGCCAAGAAGTAGGGGGCTACGAGCAGTACTTC
14	TRBJ2-2	TRBV11-2	-	-	CASSPELNTGELFF	TGTGCCAGCAGCCCCGAACTGAACACCGGGGAGCTGTTTTTT
14	TRBJ2-3	TRBV27	-	-	CASSFRDSTDTQYF	TGTGCCAGCAGTTTCCGGGACTCCACAGATACGCAGTATTTT
13	TRBJ2-3	TRBV30	-	-	CAWSVGGADTQYF	TGTGCCTGGAGTGTCGGGGGAGCAGATACGCAGTATTTT
13	TRBJ2-7	TRBV7-8	-	-	CASSLAGAYEQYF	TGTGCCAGCAGCTTAGCAGGGGCCTACGAGCAGTACTTC
15	TRBJ2-2	TRBV9	-	TRBD2	CASSASGGLTGELFF	TGTGCCAGCAGCGCGAGCGGGGGGCTAACCGGGGAGCTGTTTTTT
13	TRBJ1-2	TRBV27	-	-	CASRPGLAGGYTF	TGTGCCAGCAGACCCGGGCTGGCGGGGGGCTACACCTTC
13	TRBJ1-6	TRBV19	few	-	CATRGGRESPLHF	TGTGCCACCCGAGGGGGGAGGGAGTCACCCCTCCACTTT
12	TRBJ2-1	TRBV11-2	-	TRBD2	CASSPKAGTQFF	TGTGCCAGCAGCCCAAAAGCGGGGACCCAGTTCTTC
14	TRBJ2-2	TRBV2	-	-	CASSPRSNTGELFF	TGTGCCAGCAGTCCGCGATCGAACACCGGGGAGCTGTTTTTT
17	TRBJ1-5	TRBV10-1	few	-	CASSDRGIARGNQPQHF	TGCGCCAGCAGTGATAGGGGAATTGCAAGGGGCAATCAGCCCCAGCATTTT
13	TRBJ2-7	TRBV7-9	-	TRBD2	CASSTGGSYEQYF	TGTGCCAGCAGTACTGGCGGGAGCTACGAGCAGTACTTC
12	TRBJ2-5	TRBV19	-	-	CASGASGETQYF	TGTGCCAGTGGCGCTAGTGGAGAGACCCAGTACTTC
15	TRBJ2-2	TRBV10-1	-	TRBD1	CASSEKGTGTGELFF	TGCGCCAGCAGTGAGAAAGGGACAGGGACCGGGGAGCTGTTTTTT
17	TRBJ1-5	TRBV3-1/TRBV3-2	-	TRBD1	CANRRPPDRPLNQPQHF	TGTGCCAACCGCCGACCCCCGGACAGGCCTTTAAATCAGCCCCAGCATTTT
12	TRBJ2-1	TRBV3-1/TRBV3-2	-	TRBD2	CASQTSGNEQFF	TGTGCCAGCCAGACTAGCGGCAATGAGCAGTTCTTC
17	TRBJ2-2	TRBV7-8	-	TRBD2	CASSRDVTSGRAGELFF	TGTGCCAGCAGCCGAGACGTGACTAGCGGGAGGGCCGGGGAGCTGTTTTTT
13	TRBJ1-1	TRBV10-1	-	-	CASSGLMNTEAFF	TGCGCCAGTTCGGGACTCATGAACACTGAAGCTTTCTTT
12	TRBJ2-5	TRBV7-2	-	-	CASSTGRETQYF	TGTGCCAGCAGCACAGGACGGGAGACCCAGTACTTC
12	TRBJ1-6	TRBV6-5	-	-	CASNGGGSALHF	TGTGCCAGCAACGGGGGAGGTTCGGCCCTCCACTTT
17	TRBJ2-5	TRBV3-1/TRBV3-2	few	-	CASSRTYVTRSLQTQYF	TGTGCCAGCAGCCGCACCTATGTGACTAGATCCCTACAGACCCAGTACTTC
14	TRBJ2-2	TRBV19	-	TRBD2	CASSQREGFGELFF	TGTGCCAGTTCCCAGCGGGAGGGATTCGGGGAGCTGTTTTTT
12	TRBJ1-1	TRBV29-1	-	-	CSVVNMNTEAFF	TGCAGCGTTGTGAACATGAACACTGAAGCTTTCTTT
14	TRBJ1-2	TRBV7-8	-	-	CASSRGRANYGYTF	TGTGCCAGCAGCCGAGGTCGAGCTAACTATGGCTACACCTTC
14	TRBJ1-2	TRBV19	-	TRBD1	CASNVGTGSPGYTF	TGTGCCAGTAACGTAGGGACAGGGTCCCCCGGCTACACCTTC
17	TRBJ2-3	TRBV7-6	-	-	CASSLARLGASTDTQYF	TGTGCCAGCAGCTTAGCGAGGCTGGGGGCGAGCACAGATACGCAGTATTTT
15	TRBJ2-5	TRBV7-6	-	-	CASRLRLAAQETQYF	TGTGCCAGCAGACTAAGACTGGCGGCCCAAGAGACCCAGTACTTC
16	TRBJ2-2	TRBV21-1	-	-	CASSKLYTGLTGELFF	TGTGCCAGCAGTAAGCTGTACACAGGCTTGACCGGGGAGCTGTTTTTT